This T cell receptor (beta chain) was found in a study of T cell clusters in autoimmune cytopenias. Each sample's input was 250 ng genomic DNA, roughly 38,000 genome equivalents. This clonotype is called medium-sized based on its frequency. Germline V gene sequence: CDR1 SEHNR, CDR2 FQNEAQ (reference sequence). The CDR3 length is 16 residues. One tube held mixed TRB-A and TRB-B primer pools for touch-down PCR. TCRdb reprocessed the multiplex PCR reads, keeping one entry per CDR3 protein, no DNA. This sample carries roughly 8,000 distinct CDR3 sequences, with roughly 30% going to the ten biggest clones. The sample was also linked to a second study, of T cell repertoires in aging, cancer and after chemotherapy.

The genes are TRBV7-9 and TRBJ1-1. The material sequenced was peripheral blood. The receptor was isolated from a human donor with an autoimmune cytopenia or autoimmune hepatitis (not recorded which). CDR3 amino acids: CASSEGRGGQGTEAFF.